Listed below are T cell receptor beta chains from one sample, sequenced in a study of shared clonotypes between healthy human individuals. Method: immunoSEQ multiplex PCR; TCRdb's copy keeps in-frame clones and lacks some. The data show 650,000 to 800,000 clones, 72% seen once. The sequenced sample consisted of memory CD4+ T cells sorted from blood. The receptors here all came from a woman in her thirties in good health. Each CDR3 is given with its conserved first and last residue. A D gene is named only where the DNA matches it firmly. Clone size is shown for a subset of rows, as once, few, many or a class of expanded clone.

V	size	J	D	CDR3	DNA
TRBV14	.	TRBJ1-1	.	CASSPAGQSVAFF	TGTGCCAGCAGCCCCGCTGGACAATCTGTAGCTTTCTTT
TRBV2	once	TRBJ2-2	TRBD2	CASRREAGGVGELFF	TGTGCCAGCAGGAGGGAAGCGGGAGGCGTCGGGGAGCTGTTTTTT
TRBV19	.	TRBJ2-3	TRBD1	CASSEDRGVTDTQYF	TGTGCCAGTAGTGAAGACAGGGGGGTTACAGATACGCAGTATTTT
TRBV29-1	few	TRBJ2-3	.	CSVKSSTDTQYF	TGCAGCGTTAAGTCTAGCACAGATACGCAGTATTTT
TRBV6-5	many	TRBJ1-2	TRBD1	CASSRTGQTNYGYTF	TGTGCCAGCAGTCGGACGGGACAGACTAACTATGGCTACACCTTC
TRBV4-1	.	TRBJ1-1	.	CASSQPTDRLNTEAFF	TGCGCCAGCAGCCAACCTACGGACAGATTGAACACTGAAGCTTTCTTT
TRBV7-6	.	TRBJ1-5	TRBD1	CASAVNRGNQPQHF	TGTGCCAGCGCAGTAAACAGGGGGAATCAGCCCCAGCATTTT
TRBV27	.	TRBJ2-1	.	CASRTGTHRQFF	TGTGCCAGCAGAACCGGGACACACCGGCAGTTCTTC
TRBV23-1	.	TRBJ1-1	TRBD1	CASSQRGQGNTEAFF	TGCGCCAGCAGTCAAAGAGGACAGGGCAACACTGAAGCTTTCTTT
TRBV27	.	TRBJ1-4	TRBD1	CASSLSRTGLYEKLFF	TGTGCCAGCAGTCTCTCCCGGACAGGCCTATATGAAAAACTGTTTTTT
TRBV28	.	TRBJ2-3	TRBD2	CASSFNGREGLHF	TGTGCCAGCAGTTTCAATGGACGGGAGGGCCTTCATTTT
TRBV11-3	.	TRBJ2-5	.	CASSLNRRETQYF	TGTGCCAGCAGCTTAAACAGGAGGGAGACCCAGTACTTC
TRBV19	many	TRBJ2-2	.	CASSIYEPTGELFF	TGTGCCAGTAGTATCTACGAACCGACCGGGGAGCTGTTTTTT
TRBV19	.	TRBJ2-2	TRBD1	CASRTGQGAHGELFF	TGTGCCAGTAGGACAGGACAGGGGGCCCACGGGGAGCTGTTTTTT
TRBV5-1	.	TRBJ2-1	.	CASDRSPGAYNEQFF	TGCGCCAGCGACAGGTCCCCCGGGGCGTACAATGAGCAGTTCTTC
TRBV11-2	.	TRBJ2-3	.	CASSPSPADTQYF	TGTGCCAGCAGCCCCAGTCCAGCAGATACGCAGTATTTT
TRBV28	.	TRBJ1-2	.	CASSFPGAVYGYTF	TGTGCCAGCAGTTTTCCGGGGGCGGTCTATGGCTACACCTTC
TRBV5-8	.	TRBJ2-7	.	CASSTFYEQYF	TGTGCCAGCAGCACCTTCTACGAGCAGTACTTC
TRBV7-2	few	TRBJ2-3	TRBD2	CASSLTSGGVTQYF	TGTGCCAGCAGCTTAACTAGCGGGGGAGTTACGCAGTATTTT
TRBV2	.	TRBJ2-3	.	CASSDSRQSTDTQYF	TGTGCCAGCAGTGATAGCCGACAGTCCACAGATACGCAGTATTTT
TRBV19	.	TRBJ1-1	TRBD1	CASRLGGAKTEAFF	TGTGCCAGTAGGTTAGGGGGCGCAAAAACTGAAGCTTTCTTT
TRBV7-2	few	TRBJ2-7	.	CASSFLGLLSEQYF	TGTGCCAGCAGCTTTCTGGGTCTGTTGTCCGAGCAGTACTTC
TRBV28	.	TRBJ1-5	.	CASSLLPWRTYSNQPQHF	TGTGCCAGCAGTTTACTTCCTTGGCGCACGTATAGCAATCAGCCCCAGCATTTT
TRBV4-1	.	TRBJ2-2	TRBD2	CASSQDSAGGPNTGELSF	TGCGCCAGCAGCCAAGATTCGGCGGGAGGACCGAACACCGGGGAGCTGTCTTTT
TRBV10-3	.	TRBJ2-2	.	CATGGPGGELFF	TGTGCCACCGGAGGGCCGGGCGGGGAGCTGTTTTTT
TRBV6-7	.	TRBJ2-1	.	CASSYSRDHNEQFF	TGTGCCAGCAGTTACTCGCGGGATCACAATGAGCAGTTCTTC
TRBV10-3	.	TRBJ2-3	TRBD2	CAISDGTSGSLRKSTQYF	TGTGCCATCAGTGACGGGACTAGCGGGAGCCTCCGCAAGAGTACGCAGTATTTT
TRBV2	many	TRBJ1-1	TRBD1	CASSLGTGFLMNTEAFF	TGTGCCAGCAGCCTTGGGACAGGGTTCCTTATGAACACTGAAGCTTTCTTT
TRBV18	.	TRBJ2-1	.	CASSVGGAYNEQFF	TGTGCCAGCTCAGTTGGGGGCGCCTACAATGAGCAGTTCTTC
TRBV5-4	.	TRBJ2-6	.	CASSFVRTLSGANVLTF	TGTGCCAGCAGCTTTGTACGGACACTCTCTGGGGCCAACGTCCTGACTTTC
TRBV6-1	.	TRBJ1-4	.	CASSEQPGLNNEKLFF	TGTGCCAGCAGCGAACAGCCCGGGCTCAATAATGAAAAACTGTTTTTT
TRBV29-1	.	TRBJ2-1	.	CSVGRVNEQFF	TGCAGCGTTGGGAGGGTAAATGAGCAGTTCTTC
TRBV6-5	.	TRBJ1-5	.	CATRGYSNQPQHF	TGTGCCACGAGGGGGTATAGCAATCAGCCCCAGCATTTT
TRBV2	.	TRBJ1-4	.	CASSLQGANEKLFF	TGTGCCAGCAGCTTACAGGGAGCTAATGAAAAACTGTTTTTT
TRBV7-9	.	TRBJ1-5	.	CASSPTGLGQPQHF	TGTGCCAGCAGCCCAACAGGGTTGGGACAGCCCCAGCATTTT
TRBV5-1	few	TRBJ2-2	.	CASGRGTAGELFF	TGCGCCAGCGGCAGGGGTACGGCCGGGGAGCTGTTTTTT
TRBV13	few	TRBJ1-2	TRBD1	CASSFDRGYGYTF	TGTGCCAGCAGCTTTGACAGGGGGTATGGCTACACCTTC
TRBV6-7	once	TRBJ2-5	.	CASNLRETQYF	TGTGCCAGCAACCTACGAGAGACCCAGTACTTC
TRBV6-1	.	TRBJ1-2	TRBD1	CASSEALRDSYGGYTF	TGTGCCAGCAGTGAAGCGCTTCGGGACAGCTATGGAGGCTACACCTTC
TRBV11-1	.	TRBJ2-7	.	CASSPVTSLAREQYF	TGTGCCAGCAGCCCCGTGACAAGCCTAGCGCGCGAGCAGTACTTC
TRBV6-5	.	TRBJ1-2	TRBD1	CASSFQGAGGYTF	TGTGCCAGCAGTTTCCAGGGGGCCGGGGGCTACACCTTC
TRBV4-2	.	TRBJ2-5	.	CASSESWDSGFQETQYF	TGTGCCAGCAGCGAAAGCTGGGATAGCGGCTTCCAAGAGACCCAGTACTTC
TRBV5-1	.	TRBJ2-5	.	CASSTGTEETQYF	TGCGCCAGCAGCACCGGGACGGAAGAGACCCAGTACTTC
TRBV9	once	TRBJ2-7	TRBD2	CASSANSGTSGVYEQYF	TGTGCCAGCAGCGCTAATTCCGGGACTAGCGGGGTCTACGAGCAGTACTTC
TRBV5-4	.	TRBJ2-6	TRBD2	CASSPGTSGAAGANVLTF	TGTGCCAGCAGCCCAGGGACTAGCGGGGCGGCTGGGGCCAACGTCCTGACTTTC
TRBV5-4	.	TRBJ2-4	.	CASSTPSGVAKNIQYF	TGTGCCAGCAGCACCCCGAGTGGGGTAGCCAAAAACATTCAGTACTTC
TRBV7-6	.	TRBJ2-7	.	CASSPIAGNEQYF	TGTGCCAGCAGCCCTATCGCAGGAAACGAGCAGTACTTC
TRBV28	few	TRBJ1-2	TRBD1	CAGQDRDRGNYGYTF	TGTGCCGGACAGGATCGGGACAGGGGAAACTATGGCTACACCTTC
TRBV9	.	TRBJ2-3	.	CASSSGVELLTDTQYF	TGTGCCAGCAGCTCAGGGGTAGAGTTACTCACAGATACGCAGTATTTT
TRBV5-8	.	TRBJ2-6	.	CASSLGYSGANVLTF	TGTGCCAGCAGCTTGGGGTATTCTGGGGCCAACGTCCTGACTTTC
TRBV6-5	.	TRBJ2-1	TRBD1	CASTQTGYNEQFF	TGTGCCAGCACCCAGACAGGGTACAATGAGCAGTTCTTC
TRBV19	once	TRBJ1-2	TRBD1	CASSSPSGGANYGYTF	TGTGCCAGTAGTTCACCGTCAGGGGGCGCGAACTATGGCTACACCTTC
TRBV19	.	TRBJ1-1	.	CASSIVASNTEAFF	TGTGCCAGTAGTATAGTGGCGTCAAACACTGAAGCTTTCTTT
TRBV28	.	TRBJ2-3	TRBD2	CASSTAEGLAGRDTQYF	TGTGCCAGCTCGACAGCGGAGGGGCTAGCGGGTAGGGATACGCAGTATTTT
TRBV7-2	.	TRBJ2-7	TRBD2	CASSQPWAGEDEQYF	TGTGCCAGCAGCCAGCCGTGGGCGGGAGAGGACGAGCAGTACTTC
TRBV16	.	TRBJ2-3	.	CASSREDQPTDTQYF	TGTGCCAGCAGCCGGGAAGATCAGCCCACAGATACGCAGTATTTT
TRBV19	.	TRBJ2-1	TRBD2	CASSFPNARGLAANSYNEQFF	TGTGCCAGTAGTTTCCCGAACGCCCGAGGACTAGCGGCGAACTCCTACAATGAGCAGTTCTTC
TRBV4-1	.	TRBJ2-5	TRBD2	CASSQEGVSGRADGETQYF	TGCGCCAGCAGCCAGGAGGGGGTTAGCGGGAGGGCCGACGGCGAGACCCAGTACTTC
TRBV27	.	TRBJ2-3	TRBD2	CASSSIAGGGGYVTQYF	TGTGCCAGCAGTTCGATCGCGGGAGGAGGGGGTTATGTTACGCAGTATTTT